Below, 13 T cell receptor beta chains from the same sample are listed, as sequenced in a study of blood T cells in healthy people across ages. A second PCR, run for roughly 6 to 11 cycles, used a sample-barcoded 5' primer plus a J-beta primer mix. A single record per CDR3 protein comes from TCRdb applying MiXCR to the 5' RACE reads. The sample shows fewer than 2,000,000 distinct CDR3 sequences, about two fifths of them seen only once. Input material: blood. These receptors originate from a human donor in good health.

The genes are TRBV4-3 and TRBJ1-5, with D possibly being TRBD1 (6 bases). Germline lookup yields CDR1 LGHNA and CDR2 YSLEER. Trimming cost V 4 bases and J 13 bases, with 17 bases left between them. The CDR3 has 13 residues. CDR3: CASSPETGGAQHF. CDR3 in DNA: TGCGCCAGCAGCCCCGAAACGGGGGGCGCTCAGCATTTT.

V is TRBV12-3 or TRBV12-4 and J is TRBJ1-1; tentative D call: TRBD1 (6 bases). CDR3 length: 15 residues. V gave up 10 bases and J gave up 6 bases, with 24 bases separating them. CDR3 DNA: TGTGCCACCAACGACAGGAATGGAGAACACGCTGAAGCTTTCTTT. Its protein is CATNDRNGEHAEAFF.

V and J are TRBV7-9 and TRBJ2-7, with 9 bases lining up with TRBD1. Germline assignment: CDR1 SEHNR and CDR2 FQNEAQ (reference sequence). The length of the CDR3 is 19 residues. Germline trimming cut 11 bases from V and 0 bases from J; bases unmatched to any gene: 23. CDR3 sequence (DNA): TGTGCCCCCAACCCGAAACCGGGACAGGGACCCTGTGGCTCCTACGAGCAGTACTTC. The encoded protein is CAPNPKPGQGPCGSYEQYF.

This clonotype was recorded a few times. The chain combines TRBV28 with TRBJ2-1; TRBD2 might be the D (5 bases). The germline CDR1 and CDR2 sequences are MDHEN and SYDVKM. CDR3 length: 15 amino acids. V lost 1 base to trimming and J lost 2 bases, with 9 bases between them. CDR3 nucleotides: TGTGCCAGCAGTTTATTCGGGGAACCCTACAATGAGCAGTTCTTC. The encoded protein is CASSLFGEPYNEQFF.

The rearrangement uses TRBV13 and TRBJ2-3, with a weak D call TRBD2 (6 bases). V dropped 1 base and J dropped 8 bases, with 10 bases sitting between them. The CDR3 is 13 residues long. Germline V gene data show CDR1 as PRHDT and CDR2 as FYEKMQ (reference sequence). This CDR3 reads CASSLEGTLTQYF. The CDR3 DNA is TGTGCCAGCAGCTTAGAAGGGACTCTTACGCAGTATTTT.

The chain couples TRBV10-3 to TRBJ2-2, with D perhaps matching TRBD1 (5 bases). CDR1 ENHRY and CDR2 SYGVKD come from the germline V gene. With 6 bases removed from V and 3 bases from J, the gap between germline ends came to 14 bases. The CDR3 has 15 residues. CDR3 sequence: CAIRKDSPDTGELFF. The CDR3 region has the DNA TGTGCCATCAGGAAAGACAGCCCCGACACCGGGGAGCTGTTTTTT.

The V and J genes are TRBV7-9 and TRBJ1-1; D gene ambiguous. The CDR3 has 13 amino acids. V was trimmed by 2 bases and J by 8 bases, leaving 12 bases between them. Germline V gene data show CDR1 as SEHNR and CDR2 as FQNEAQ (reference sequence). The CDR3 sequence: CASSLRRGEEAFF. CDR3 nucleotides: TGTGCCAGCAGCTTAAGACGGGGAGAAGAAGCTTTCTTT.

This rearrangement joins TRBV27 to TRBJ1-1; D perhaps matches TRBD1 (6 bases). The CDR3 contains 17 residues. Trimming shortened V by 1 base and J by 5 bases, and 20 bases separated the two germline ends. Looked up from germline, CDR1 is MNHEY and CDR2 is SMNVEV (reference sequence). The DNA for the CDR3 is TGTGCCAGCAGTTTATTTTTGGTAAGGGACAAAGGAACTGAAGCTTTCTTT. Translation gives CASSLFLVRDKGTEAFF.

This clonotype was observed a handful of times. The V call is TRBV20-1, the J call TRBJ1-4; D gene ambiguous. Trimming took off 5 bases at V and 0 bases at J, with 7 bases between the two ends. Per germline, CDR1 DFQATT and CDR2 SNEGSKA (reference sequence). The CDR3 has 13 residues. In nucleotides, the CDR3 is TGCAGTGCTCAGGTCGCAACTAATGAAAAACTGTTTTTT. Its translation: CSAQVATNEKLFF.

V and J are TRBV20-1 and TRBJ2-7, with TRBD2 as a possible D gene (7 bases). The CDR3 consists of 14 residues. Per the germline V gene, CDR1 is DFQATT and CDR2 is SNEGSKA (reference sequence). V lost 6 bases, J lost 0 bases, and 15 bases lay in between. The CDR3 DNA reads TGCAGTGCCACCCCGGGGGGCTTCTCCTACGAGCAGTACTTC. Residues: CSATPGGFSYEQYF.

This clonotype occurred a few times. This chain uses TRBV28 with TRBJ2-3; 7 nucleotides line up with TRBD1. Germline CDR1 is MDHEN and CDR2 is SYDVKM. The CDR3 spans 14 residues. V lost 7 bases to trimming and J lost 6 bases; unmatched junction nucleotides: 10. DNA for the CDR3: TGTGCCAGCACCTCAACAGGGGTAGGGGATACGCAGTATTTT. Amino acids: CASTSTGVGDTQYF.

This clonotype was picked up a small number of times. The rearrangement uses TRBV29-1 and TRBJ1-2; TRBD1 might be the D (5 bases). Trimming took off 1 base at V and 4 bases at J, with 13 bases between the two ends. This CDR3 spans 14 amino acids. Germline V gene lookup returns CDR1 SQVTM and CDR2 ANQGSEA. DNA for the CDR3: TGCAGCGTTGAAGGGGGCTACGGGGCCTATGGCTACACCTTC. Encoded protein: CSVEGGYGAYGYTF.

CDR3 sequence reads: CASSLSSRGASTDTQYF. CDR3 DNA sequence: TGCGCCAGCAGCTTGAGCAGCCGTGGTGCTAGCACAGATACGCAGTATTTT. V usage is TRBV5-1 and J usage is TRBJ2-3, with unresolved D. Germline V CDR1 and CDR2: SGHRS, YFSETQ. The CDR3 is 17 residues long. Trimming took off 1 base at V and 0 bases at J, with 15 bases between the two ends.